This paragraph covers one TCR beta chain sequence. V lost 6 bases, J lost 5 bases, and 16 bases lay in between. Germline lookup yields CDR1 SNHLY and CDR2 FYNNEI. The CDR3 spans 14 residues. Libraries were prepared by immunoSEQ multiplex PCR; TCRdb keeps only in-frame clonotypes and omits some of them. The sample yields around 49,000 clones, approximately 80% seen once. Mismatch repair deficiency was confirmed in all patients, by PCR or immunohistochemistry. These data are taken from a study of PD-1 blockade in mismatch repair-deficient tumors. This clonotype originated in an adult with mismatch repair-deficient cancer. This specimen consisted of PBMCs, obtained before pembrolizumab treatment. The J gene is TRBJ1-1, the V gene TRBV2; D perhaps matches TRBD1 (6 bases). The CDR3 nucleotides read TGTGCCAGCAGATTAACGCGGACAGTAACTGAAGCTTTCTTT. Its translation is CASRLTRTVTEAFF.